The entry that follows covers one T cell receptor (beta chain) sequence. Germline lookup yields CDR1 MNHEY and CDR2 SVGAGI. CDR3 size: 12 residues. With 6 bases removed from V and 10 bases from J, the gap between germline ends came to 13 bases. These data belong to a study of shared clonotypes between healthy human individuals. At a deep level, the assay was run. An approximately 210 ng quantity of DNA, tens of thousands of T cell genomes, went into the sorted-subset replicate PCRs. As processed by the authors: ImmunoSEQ gave junction-only sequences without quality scores, so filtering differed. Sequencing was performed with immunoSEQ multiplex PCR; in TCRdb, only in-frame clones are kept and a portion is missing. The V and J calls and clone size are taken from that table; D and trimming were inferred from the DNA. The sample gives about 590,000 clones, roughly 95% of which show up once; 0.11% is in the top ten.

Naivety among CD8 cells was defined by CD45RO negativity and positive CCR7 selection, thereby excluding terminally differentiated effector memory CD45RA+ cells. Donors were Caucasian adults residing in Nashville, Tennessee, USA. The clonotype originates from a woman aged 25 to 39 in good health. Sequencing was carried out using naive CD8+ T cells sorted from blood. The rearrangement links TRBV6-5 to TRBJ2-1; the D gene is possibly TRBD2 (6 bases). CDR3 in amino acids: CASSLWGEEQFF. CDR3 in DNA: TGTGCCAGCAGCCTCTGGGGGGAGGAGCAGTTCTTC.